This T cell receptor beta chain was identified in a study of cytomegalovirus exposure and HLA in healthy donors. The overall study: Unique TCRs from HLA-typed donors, 75 million to 100 million of them, were held in an early data release.

The V segment lost 0 bases and the J segment 5 bases; nucleotides outside the gene matches: 6. CDR1 and CDR2 (germline): SGHAT, FQNNGV. The CDR3 loop spans 15 amino acids. 13 Jbeta primers and 60 Vbeta primers were used for the PCR. Only in-frame clones appear in the TCRdb table, and some are missing; sequencing was by immunoSEQ multiplex PCR. The sample has roughly 170,000 clones, approximately 80% seen once; the top ten hold 1.3%. Study observations and caveats: Later analysis identified a missense DCLRE1C variant that was linked to TCR beta V- and J-gene trimming.

Concerning this clone: The antigen remains undetermined.

The sample comprised PBMCs. This chain connects TRBV11-2 to TRBJ2-5; 7 positions match TRBD2. The clonotype comes from a man younger than 45 in good health and CMV-seronegative. The CDR3 DNA is TGTGCCAGCAGCTTAGAGCGGGGGACCCGGGAGACCCAGTACTTC. The encoded protein is CASSLERGTRETQYF.